This T cell receptor beta chain came from a study of Graves' ophthalmopathy and Graves' hyperthyroidism. RNA transcripts were the source from which TCR beta CDR3 regions were amplified. An initial RT-PCR round employing HTBI primers preceded a second-round multiplex PCR. TCRdb analysed the multiplex PCR reads with MiXCR anew, one entry per CDR3 protein. The sample carries roughly 1.1 million distinct CDR3 sequences, 35% to 40% recorded once. This clonotype came up many times. Clinicians made diagnoses from clinical symptoms, serum thyroxine, TRAb, thyroid ultrasound and orbital computed tomography. Germline CDR1 is SGHVS and CDR2 is FNYEAQ. CDR3 size: 16 residues. Trimming took 1 base from V and 6 from J; bases not matched to a gene: 12.

Sequencing used peripheral blood or thyroid tissue (not recorded which). The TCR sequence derives from an adult man with Graves' hyperthyroidism. The chain uses TRBV7-6 and TRBJ2-7, with 7 bases that match TRBD1. CDR3 coding DNA: TGTGCCAGCAGCTTAGGACAGGGAGTATTGGGGTCCGAGCAGTACTTC. Amino acid sequence: CASSLGQGVLGSEQYF.